The clone carrying this TCR beta chain has more than one count but fewer than ten. Its antigen is not known. These data originate in a study of CD8 T cells in ankylosing spondylitis. Study-wide findings and caveats: Reports say disease-linked clones showed up significantly more in matched ankylosing spondylitis synovial fluid. A TCR beta motif made of 7 to 9 highly homologous variants seemed typical of ankylosing spondylitis blood.

TCRdb fed the 5' RACE reads into MiXCR, producing one record per CDR3 protein. The sample yields fewer than 750,000 distinct CDR3 sequences, under 20% seen once. The germline CDR1 and CDR2 sequences are DFQATT and SNEGSKA (reference sequence). This CDR3 spans 15 amino acids. J lost 0 bases, V lost 1 base, and 4 bases had no gene match. The chain employs TRBV20-1 and TRBJ2-5; 8 bases are a match to TRBD2. The source material was blood, either unsorted or a sorted T cell fraction (not recorded which). The origin of this receptor is a male donor with ankylosing spondylitis. The CDR3 bases are TGCAGTGCTAGAGGTGGTAGCGGGAACCAAGAGACCCAGTACTTC. Translation: CSARGGSGNQETQYF.